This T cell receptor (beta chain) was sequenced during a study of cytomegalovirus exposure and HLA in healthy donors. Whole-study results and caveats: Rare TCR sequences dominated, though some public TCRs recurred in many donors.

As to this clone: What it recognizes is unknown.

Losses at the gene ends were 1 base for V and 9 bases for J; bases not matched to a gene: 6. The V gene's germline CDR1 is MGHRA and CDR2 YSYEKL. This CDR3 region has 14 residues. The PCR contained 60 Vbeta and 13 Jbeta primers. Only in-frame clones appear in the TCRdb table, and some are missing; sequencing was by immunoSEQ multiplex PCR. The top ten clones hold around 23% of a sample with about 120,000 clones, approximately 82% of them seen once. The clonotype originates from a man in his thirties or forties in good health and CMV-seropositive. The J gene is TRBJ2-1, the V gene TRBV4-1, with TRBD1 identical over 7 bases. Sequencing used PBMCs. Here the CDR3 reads CASSQGQGKTEQFF. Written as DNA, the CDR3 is TGCGCCAGCAGCCAAGGACAGGGTAAGACTGAGCAGTTCTTC.